One and the same sample provided the 17 T cell receptor beta chains below, sequenced in a study of blood T cells in healthy people across ages. A second roughly 6 to 12 cycle PCR used barcoded and J-beta primers. TCRdb itself ran the 5' RACE reads through MiXCR, one entry per CDR3 protein. The profile shows 580,000 or so distinct CDR3 sequences, 47% of them singletons. The specimen sequenced was blood. Receptors were obtained from a man older than 75 in good health.

The chain employs TRBV18 and TRBJ2-7, with D unclear. V lost 0 bases and J lost 2, with 11 bases in between. The CDR3 runs 15 residues. Germline V gene sequence: CDR1 KGHSH, CDR2 LQKENI. CDR3 in DNA: TGTGCCAGCTCACCACCGCTCTCGGACCCCTACGAGCAGTACTTC. This translates into CASSPPLSDPYEQYF.

This clonotype appeared many times. V usage is TRBV29-1 and J usage is TRBJ2-1, with 9 nucleotides matching TRBD1. The CDR3 totals 15 residues. In germline, CDR1 is SQVTM, CDR2 ANQGSEA. The V segment lost 4 bases and the J segment 8 bases; nucleotides outside the gene matches: 12. The chain's CDR3 is CSVGRTGGAGYEQFF. CDR3 nucleotide sequence: TGCAGCGTTGGTCGTACAGGGGGCGCCGGATATGAGCAGTTCTTC.

In nucleotides, the CDR3 is TGCGCCAGCAGCCAAGGGCCCGGTGGAGATACGCAGTATTTT. It specifies CASSQGPGGDTQYF. The gene calls are TRBV4-1 and TRBJ2-3; no definite D call. CDR1 is MGHRA and CDR2 is YSYEKL in the germline V gene. This CDR3 spans 14 amino acids. Trimming pared 1 base from V and 5 bases from J, leaving 10 bases between.

Turning to this clonotype: Its ends do not fully match the called genes, so a read error is possible. V gene TRBV14 combines with J gene TRBJ2-6; the D gene could be TRBD1 or TRBD2 (5 bases each). The germline V gene encodes CDR1 SGHDN and CDR2 FVKESK. The CDR3 runs 13 residues. The CDR3 sequence is CASSHYGASVLTF. CDR3 nucleotides: TGTGCCAGCAGCCACTACGGGGCCAGCGTCCTGACTTTC.

As regards this clonotype: Relative to the germline gene, one junction end is altered; a read error may explain this. The chain combines TRBV12-3 or TRBV12-4 with TRBJ2-5, with TRBD2 matching 11 bases. This CDR3 is 15 amino acids long. CDR3 protein: CVSRLAGGQQETQYF. The DNA of the CDR3 is TGTGTCAGCAGATTAGCGGGAGGGCAACAAGAGACCCAGTACTTC.

This chain uses TRBV7-9 with TRBJ2-1; 7 nucleotides agree with TRBD1. CDR3 length: 16 amino acids. The V and J ends lost 5 bases and 10 bases, in that order; junction bases with no gene match: 17. Germline V gene sequence: CDR1 SEHNR, CDR2 FQNEAQ (reference sequence). The CDR3 DNA is TGTGCCAGCAGCCAGATGACAGGGCTCTCCAGCATCGAGCAGTTCTTC. Residues: CASSQMTGLSSIEQFF.

The chain is built from TRBV27 and TRBJ2-7, with D uncertain. This CDR3 has 12 residues. The germline V gene has CDR1 MNHEY and CDR2 SMNVEV (reference sequence). Deletions cut 9 bases from V and 1 base from J, with 10 bases between. CDR3 nucleotides: TGTGCCAGTAGATCCGAGTCCTACGAGCAGTACTTC. Protein sequence: CASRSESYEQYF.

This clonotype showed up just a few times. The gene calls are TRBV5-4 and TRBJ2-1; TRBD2 aligns across 8 bases. Trimming removed 3 bases from V and 1 base from J; junction bases left unmatched: 6. The CDR3 has 16 residues. Germline V gene data show CDR1 as SGHNT and CDR2 as YYREEE (reference sequence). CDR3 in DNA: TGTGCCAGCAGCTCAGCGGGAGTATTTTCCTACAATGAGCAGTTCTTC. It encodes CASSSAGVFSYNEQFF.

The chain is built from TRBV6-2 or TRBV6-3 and TRBJ2-5; no firm D call. Gene TRBJ2-7 matches the end of the DNA better, so the J call may be wrong. CDR3 length: 13 amino acids. Germline V CDR1 and CDR2: MNHEY, SVGEGT. The CDR3 region is CASISGLHYEQYF. In nucleotides, the CDR3 is TGTGCCAGCATCTCCGGTCTACACTACGAGCAGTACTTC.

The chain links TRBV5-1 to TRBJ2-5; 11 bases align to TRBD2. There are 13 residues in the CDR3. Germline lookup yields CDR1 SGHRS and CDR2 YFSETQ. The J segment lost 11 bases and the V segment lost 5 bases, leaving 8 bases of the junction unmatched. CDR3 bases: TGCGCCAGCAGGATAGCGGGGGGGGATGAGCAGTACTTC. Its protein product is CASRIAGGDEQYF.

This clonotype was observed a handful of times. The V call is TRBV10-3, the J call TRBJ2-5, with D tentatively TRBD1 (5 bases). Trimming removed 4 bases at V and 4 bases at J, with 13 bases between. Germline V CDR1 and CDR2: ENHRY, SYGVKD. The CDR3 is 14 residues long. In nucleotides, the CDR3 is TGTGCCATCAGTGTGGGCCCCCAGGGAGAGACCCAGTACTTC. Protein product: CAISVGPQGETQYF.

The V gene is TRBV9, the J gene TRBJ2-5, with 9 bases that match TRBD2. The germline V gene encodes CDR1 SGDLS and CDR2 YYNGEE. J gave up 0 bases and V 6 bases, and 6 bases lay outside the gene matches. This CDR3 has 15 amino acids. The CDR3, as DNA: TGTGCCAGCACCGCCAGCGGGGGGTACCAAGAGACCCAGTACTTC. This encodes CASTASGGYQETQYF.

This clonotype has a handful of counts. The chain recombines TRBV5-1 with TRBJ2-5; D is perhaps TRBD2 (5 bases). V was shortened by 4 bases and J by 5 bases, with 18 bases between the two germline ends. This CDR3 is built from 15 residues. The germline V gene encodes CDR1 SGHRS and CDR2 YFSETQ. The CDR3 loop reads CASSQQLGQVETQYF. DNA of the CDR3: TGCGCCAGCAGCCAGCAACTAGGGCAGGTGGAGACCCAGTACTTC. Together with reference TRBV5-1 and TRBJ2-5, the CDR3 gives the full variable domain: KAGVTQTPRYLIKTRGQQVTLSCSPISGHRSVSWYQQTPGQGLQFLFEYFSETQRNKGNFPGRFSGRQFSNSRSEMNVSTLELGDSALYLCASSQQLGQVETQYFGPGTRLLVL.

The rearrangement joins TRBV29-1 to TRBJ2-1; 8 bases line up with TRBD1. V trimming: 4 bases; J trimming: 9 bases; junction bases outside the gene matches: 11. Germline V gene data show CDR1 as SQVTM and CDR2 as ANQGSEA. The CDR3 is 14 residues long. DNA of the CDR3: TGCAGCGTTGTTCAGGGGGCGGCGGGCGGTGAGCAGTTCTTC. Translation gives CSVVQGAAGGEQFF.

The chain couples TRBV20-1 to TRBJ2-1, with D maybe TRBD1 (6 bases). The V gene lost 6 bases and the J gene lost 2 bases, with 14 bases spanning the gap. CDR1 and CDR2 (germline): DFQATT, SNEGSKA (reference sequence). CDR3 size: 14 residues. The CDR3 protein is CSARTDPTYNEQFF. The CDR3 DNA sequence: TGCAGTGCCCGGACAGATCCTACCTACAATGAGCAGTTCTTC.

V and J are TRBV27 and TRBJ1-6; no clear D. CDR1 MNHEY and CDR2 SMNVEV come from the germline V gene (reference sequence). The V end was cut by 4 bases, the J end by 7 bases, with 17 bases between. The CDR3 has 16 residues. The CDR3 loop is CASSYASGVGNSPLHF. The CDR3, as DNA: TGTGCCAGCAGTTACGCAAGTGGGGTGGGGAATTCACCCCTCCACTTT.

This clonotype was seen only a few times. This sequence joins TRBV6-1 and TRBJ2-2; 11 bases are shared with TRBD2. V was pared by 6 bases and J by 0 bases, with 15 bases of the junction left unmatched. The length of the CDR3 is 20 residues. In germline, CDR1 is MNHNS, CDR2 SASEGT. CDR3 amino acids: CASSSKPGLAEISNTGELFF. The CDR3 nucleotides read TGTGCCAGCAGCTCGAAACCGGGACTAGCGGAGATCTCGAACACCGGGGAGCTGTTTTTT.